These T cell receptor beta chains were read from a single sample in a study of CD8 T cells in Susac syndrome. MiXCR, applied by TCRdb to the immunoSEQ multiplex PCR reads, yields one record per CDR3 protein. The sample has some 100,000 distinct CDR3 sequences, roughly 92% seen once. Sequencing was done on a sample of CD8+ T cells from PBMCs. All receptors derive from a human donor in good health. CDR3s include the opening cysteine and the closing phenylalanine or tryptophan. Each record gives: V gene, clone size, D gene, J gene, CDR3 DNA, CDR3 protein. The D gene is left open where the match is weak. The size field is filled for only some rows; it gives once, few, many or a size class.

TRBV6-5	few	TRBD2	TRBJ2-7	TGTGCCAGCAGTCTAGCGGGGGGGCGGCAGTACTTC	CASSLAGGRQYF
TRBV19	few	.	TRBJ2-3	TGTGCGAGTACTACCAGCGGTCGCACAGATACGCAGTATTTT	CASTTSGRTDTQYF
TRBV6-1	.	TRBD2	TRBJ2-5	TGTGCCAGCAGTCCCGGGGGGAATCGCGGATGGGAGACCCAGTACTTC	CASSPGGNRGWETQYF
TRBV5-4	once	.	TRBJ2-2	TGTGCCAGCAGAAGTCCTTCGACCGGGGAGCTGTTTTTT	CASRSPSTGELFF
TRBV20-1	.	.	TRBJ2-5	TGCAGTGCTGGGCCCCTGAGAGTGTCCCAGTACTTC	CSAGPLRVSQYF
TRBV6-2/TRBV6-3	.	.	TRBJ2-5	TGTGCCAGCCGACGGGCAGGGACCCTGGTGAAGACCCAGTACTTC	CASRRAGTLVKTQYF
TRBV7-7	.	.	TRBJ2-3	TGTGCCAGCAGCCCTGGGACGGCAGATACGCAGTATTTT	CASSPGTADTQYF
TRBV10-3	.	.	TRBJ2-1	TGTGCCATCAGTGAGTCCCGGGGGAACGACAATGAGCAGTTCTTC	CAISESRGNDNEQFF
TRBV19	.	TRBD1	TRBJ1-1	TGTGCCAGTGGAGGGGGCGCAAGATCTGAAGCTTTCTTT	CASGGGARSEAFF
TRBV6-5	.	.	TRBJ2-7	TGTGCCAGCAGTTACGGTTCCGTAAGGGATACCTACGAGCAGTACTTC	CASSYGSVRDTYEQYF
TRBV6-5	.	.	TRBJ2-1	TGTGCCAGCAGTTTAGGCCACTCCTACAATGAGCAGTTCTTC	CASSLGHSYNEQFF
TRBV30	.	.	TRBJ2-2	TGTGCCTGGCGGGACCCCGGCACCGGGGAGCTGTTTTTT	CAWRDPGTGELFF
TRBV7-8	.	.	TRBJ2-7	TGTGCCAGCAGCCCAAATCCAAGGGCCTACGAGCAGTACTTC	CASSPNPRAYEQYF
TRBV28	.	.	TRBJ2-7	TGTGCCAGCAGAAAGAAGATCGCCAATACCTACGAGCAGTACTTC	CASRKKIANTYEQYF
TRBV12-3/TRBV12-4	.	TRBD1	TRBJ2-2	TGTGCCAGCAGGGGACAGATGAACACCGGGGAGCTGTTTTTT	CASRGQMNTGELFF
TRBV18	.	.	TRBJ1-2	TGTGCCAGCTCACCCCCGGGGGGCGGTGGCTACACCTTC	CASSPPGGGGYTF
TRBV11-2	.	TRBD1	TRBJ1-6	TGTGCCAGCAGCCGGACAGGGCTGAGGGATTCACCCCTCCACTTT	CASSRTGLRDSPLHF
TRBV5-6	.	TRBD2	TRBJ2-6	TGTGCCAGCAGCGAACTAGCGGGAGTCCGTGGGGCCAACGTCCTGACTTTC	CASSELAGVRGANVLTF
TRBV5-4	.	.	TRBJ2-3	TGTGCCAGCAGCTTCCGTCGGGAGATGCCAGATACGCAGTATTTT	CASSFRREMPDTQYF
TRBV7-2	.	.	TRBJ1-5	TGTGCCAGCAGCGCGGGAAGGTTTAGCAATCAGCCCCAGCATTTT	CASSAGRFSNQPQHF
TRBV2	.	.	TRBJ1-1	TGTGCCAGCAATCCAGGAACGAACACTGAAGCTTTCTTT	CASNPGTNTEAFF
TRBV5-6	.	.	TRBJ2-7	TGTGCCAGCAGCTTGGGTGAGCCGTACTTC	CASSLGEPYF
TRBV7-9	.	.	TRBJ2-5	TGTGCCAGCAGCCCGAGGATAACAGGGACGGAGACCCAGTACTTC	CASSPRITGTETQYF
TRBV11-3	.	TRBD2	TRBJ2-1	TGTGCCAGCAGCTTACCAAGCGGGGGGGCCGTTGAGCAGTTCTTC	CASSLPSGGAVEQFF
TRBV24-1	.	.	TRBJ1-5	TGTGCCACCAGTAGAATTAATCAGCCCCAGCATTTT	CATSRINQPQHF
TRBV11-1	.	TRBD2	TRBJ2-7	TGTGCCAGCAGCTATGGACAGCGGGAGGGCTACGAGCAGTACTTC	CASSYGQREGYEQYF
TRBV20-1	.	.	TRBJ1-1	TGCAGTGCCATGGACAACCTGAACACTGAAGCTTTCTTT	CSAMDNLNTEAFF
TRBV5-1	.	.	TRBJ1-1	TGCGCCAGCAGCTCCCAAGACAAGAACACTGAAGCTTTCTTT	CASSSQDKNTEAFF
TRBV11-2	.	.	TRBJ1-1	TGTGCCAGCAGCTTATTACCCCTGGGCACTGAAGCTTTCTTT	CASSLLPLGTEAFF
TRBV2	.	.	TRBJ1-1	TGTGCTGGGAAAGCTGAAGCTTTCTTT	CAGKAEAFF
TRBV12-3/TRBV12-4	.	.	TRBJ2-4	TGTGCCAGCTCCCAGGGGCTAGCCAAAAACATTCAGTACTTC	CASSQGLAKNIQYF
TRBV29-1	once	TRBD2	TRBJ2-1	TGCAGCGGCCGACTAGCGGAGTACAATGAGCAGTTCTTC	CSGRLAEYNEQFF
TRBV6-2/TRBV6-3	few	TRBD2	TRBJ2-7	TGTGCCAGCAGTTACAGCGGGAGTAGGTACGAGCAGTACTTC	CASSYSGSRYEQYF
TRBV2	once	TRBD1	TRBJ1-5	TGTGCCAGCAGGGGGACAGGGAGCGGCAATCAGCCCCAGCATTTT	CASRGTGSGNQPQHF
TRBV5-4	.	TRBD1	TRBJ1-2	TGTGCCAGCAGCTTGGGGCACGGACAGGGACGAGACGGCTACACCTTC	CASSLGHGQGRDGYTF
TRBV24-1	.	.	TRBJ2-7	TGTGCCACCAGTGATTTGCCGGGGACCTCGAAGACCTACGAGCAGTACTTC	CATSDLPGTSKTYEQYF
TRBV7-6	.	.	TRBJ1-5	TGTGCCAGCAGCCCCTACGATCGGGGAATTGGCAATCAGCCCCAGCATTTT	CASSPYDRGIGNQPQHF
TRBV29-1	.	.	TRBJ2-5	TGCAGCGTTGTTGGTGCAGGGGAGACCCAGTACTTC	CSVVGAGETQYF
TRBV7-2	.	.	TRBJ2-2	TGTGCCAGCAGCTTAGGCGGGGTACGAAGAGGGGAGCTGTTTTTT	CASSLGGVRRGELFF
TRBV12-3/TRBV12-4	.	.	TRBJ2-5	TGTGCCAGCAGTCCGCCGGGACTCGAAGAGACCCAGTACTTC	CASSPPGLEETQYF
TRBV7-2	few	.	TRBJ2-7	TGTGCCAGCAGCAACCAGGGGCGGCAGTACTTC	CASSNQGRQYF
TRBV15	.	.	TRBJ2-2	TGTGCCACCAGCCTTGAGGGACCAAACACCGGGGAGCTGTTTTTT	CATSLEGPNTGELFF
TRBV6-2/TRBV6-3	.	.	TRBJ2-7	TGTGCCAGCAGTTACTCGGGCGCGTCCTACGAGCAGTACTTC	CASSYSGASYEQYF
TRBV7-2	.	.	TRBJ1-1	TGTGCCAGCAGCTTAGACAGGGCCAACACTGAAGCTTTCTTT	CASSLDRANTEAFF
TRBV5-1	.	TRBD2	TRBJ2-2	TGCGCCAGCAGCTTGGGGACTAGCGGCAAGTCCGGGGAGCTGTTTTTT	CASSLGTSGKSGELFF
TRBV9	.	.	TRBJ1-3	TGTGCCAGCAGCCTAGAAGGAAACACCATATATTTT	CASSLEGNTIYF
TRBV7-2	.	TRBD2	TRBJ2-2	TGTGCCAGCAGCCAGGCGCGGGGGTACACCGGGGAGCTGTTTTTT	CASSQARGYTGELFF
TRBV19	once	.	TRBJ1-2	TGTGCCAGTAGTATCGACGGGGGGCGGGCATCTAATGGCTACACCTTC	CASSIDGGRASNGYTF
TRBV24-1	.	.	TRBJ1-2	TGTGCCACCAGTGATTTCGGGACCGGTAATGGGTATGGCTACACCTTC	CATSDFGTGNGYGYTF
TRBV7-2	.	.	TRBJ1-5	TGTGCCAGCAGAGAGGGGAGCAATCAGCCCCAGCATTTT	CASREGSNQPQHF
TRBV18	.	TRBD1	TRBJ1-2	TGTGCCAGCTCACCATTGCCCCGGGACAGTTATGGCTACACCTTC	CASSPLPRDSYGYTF
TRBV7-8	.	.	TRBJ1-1	TGTGCCAGCAGCCTCGAAGTGGGGGAAGCTTTCTTT	CASSLEVGEAFF
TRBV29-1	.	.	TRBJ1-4	TGCAGCGTATTGGGGGAGGATGAAAAACTGTTTTTT	CSVLGEDEKLFF
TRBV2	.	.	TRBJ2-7	TGTGCCAGCAGTGGGGTCAGCTCCTACGAGCAGTACTTC	CASSGVSSYEQYF